A single sample is the source of the 22 T cell receptor beta chains below, sequenced in a study of blood T cells in healthy people across ages. Together with a sample-barcoded 5' primer, a J-beta primer mix was included in a second PCR lasting roughly 6 to 12 cycles. Using its own MiXCR run on the 5' RACE reads, TCRdb lists one record per CDR3 protein. The profile covers about 500,000 distinct CDR3 sequences, with 24% appearing a single time and around 10% taken by the ten largest. The sample was also linked to a second study, of T cells of mothers and their children.

What was sequenced was blood. Receptor source: a boy between 10 and 17 years old in good health.

J is TRBJ1-4 and V is TRBV2, with D maybe TRBD1 (6 bases). Trimming took off 7 bases at V and 4 bases at J, with 13 bases between the two ends. The CDR3 runs 14 residues. Per the germline V gene, CDR1 is SNHLY and CDR2 is FYNNEI. The CDR3 loop is CASIPDSHNEKLFF. Written as DNA, the CDR3 is TGTGCCAGCATCCCGGACAGCCATAATGAAAAACTGTTTTTT.

As DNA, the CDR3 is TGCAGTGCTAGAGGCTGGGAACAGGGATATGGCTACACCTTC. This translates into CSARGWEQGYGYTF. This rearrangement joins TRBV20-1 to TRBJ1-2; tentative D call: TRBD1 (6 bases). CDR1 and CDR2 from the germline V gene are DFQATT and SNEGSKA (reference sequence). V gave up 1 base and J gave up 5 bases, with 14 bases separating them. The CDR3 is made up of 14 amino acids.

This clonotype showed up many times. This sequence joins TRBV5-4 and TRBJ2-5; a weak D match, TRBD2 (5 bases). The CDR3 spans 16 residues. The V gene's germline CDR1 is SGHNT and CDR2 YYREEE (reference sequence). Trimming cost V 4 bases and J 5 bases, with 21 bases left between them. CDR3 sequence reads: CASSLLSGERGETQYF. In nucleotides, the CDR3 is TGTGCCAGCAGCCTCCTTAGTGGTGAACGAGGGGAGACCCAGTACTTC. Supplemented by reference TRBV5-4 and TRBJ2-5, the full variable domain reads ETGVTQSPTHLIKTRGQQVTLRCSSQSGHNTVSWYQQALGQGPQFIFQYYREEENGRGNFPPRFSGLQFPNYSSELNVNALELDDSALYLCASSLLSGERGETQYFGPGTRLLVL.

The sample holds a few counts of this clonotype. Germline and junction disagree at one end, which may indicate a read error. The chain has TRBV13 and TRBJ2-7, with D possibly TRBD2 on 6 matching bases. The CDR3 spans 14 residues. Germline CDR1 and CDR2: PRHDT and FYEKMQ (reference sequence). CDR3 coding DNA: TGTGCCTGCAGCCATTCCGGGGGATCCTACGAGCAGTACTTC. As protein: CACSHSGGSYEQYF.

This clonotype was seen a handful of times. The gene calls are TRBV7-9 and TRBJ2-5; D not certain. With the DNA end fitting TRBJ2-1 better, the J assignment may be wrong. The CDR3 covers 19 residues. CDR1 SEHNR and CDR2 FQNEAQ come from the germline V gene (reference sequence). The CDR3 nucleotides read TGTGCCAGCAGCTTAGCGCAAATGAGGCTAGGGATTCTGTACGATGAGCAGTTCTTC. Its translation is CASSLAQMRLGILYDEQFF.

This chain links TRBV5-6 with TRBJ2-1; D unresolved. V was clipped by 2 bases and J by 5 bases, with 5 bases between them. Looked up from germline, CDR1 is SGHDT and CDR2 is YYEEEE. This CDR3 has 12 amino acids. CDR3 protein: CASSFLNNEQFF. CDR3 DNA: TGTGCCAGCAGCTTTCTAAACAATGAGCAGTTCTTC.

This clonotype was seen more than once but under ten times. V gene TRBV9 combines with J gene TRBJ1-4, with no clear D. This CDR3 has 16 residues. CDR1 and CDR2 from the germline V gene are SGDLS and YYNGEE. Trimming shortened V by 0 bases and J by 0 bases, and 9 bases separated the two germline ends. The CDR3 sequence is CASSVEGSATNEKLFF. In nucleotides, the CDR3 is TGTGCCAGCAGCGTAGAGGGCTCCGCAACTAATGAAAAACTGTTTTTT. Using reference TRBV9 and TRBJ1-4 for the parts outside the CDR3, the full variable domain is DSGVTQTPKHLITATGQRVTLRCSPRSGDLSVYWYQQSLDQGLQFLIQYYNGEERAKGNILERFSAQQFPDLHSELNLSSLELGDSALYFCASSVEGSATNEKLFFGSGTQLSVL.

The chain employs TRBV28 and TRBJ2-5; 14 bases line up with TRBD2. The J call is uncertain, as TRBJ2-1 better fits the DNA end. The CDR3 contains 15 residues. From germline, CDR1 is MDHEN and CDR2 SYDVKM. CDR3 region: CASSTGTSGSNEQFF. CDR3 coding DNA: TGTGCCAGCAGTACCGGGACTAGCGGGAGTAATGAGCAGTTCTTC.

The chain combines TRBV7-3 with TRBJ2-3, with 7 bases lining up with TRBD1. Germline V gives CDR1 SGHTA, CDR2 FQGTGA. The length of the CDR3 is 16 residues. The ends lost 1 base at V and 1 base at J; junction bases unmatched: 5. CDR3 sequence reads: CASSLRGQGGTDTQYF. The CDR3 nucleotides read TGTGCCAGCAGCTTAAGGGGCCAGGGGGGCACAGATACGCAGTATTTT.

A single count supports this clonotype. The rearrangement links TRBV5-1 to TRBJ2-3, with 10 bases that match TRBD2. V dropped 6 bases and J dropped 1; count of bases not matched to a gene: 5. The germline V gene has CDR1 SGHRS and CDR2 YFSETQ. The CDR3 contains 15 residues. The CDR3 DNA reads TGCGCCAGCATACCTAGCGGGAGCCGCACAGATACGCAGTATTTT. Its protein is CASIPSGSRTDTQYF.

This rearrangement joins TRBV6-6 to TRBJ1-4; weak D call: TRBD1 (5 bases). The ends were cut back, 2 bases at V and 6 bases at J, with 10 bases in the middle. Per the germline V gene, CDR1 is MNHNY and CDR2 is SVGAGI (reference sequence). The CDR3 contains 14 residues. CDR3 sequence: CASSYGGTDEKLFF. CDR3 coding DNA: TGTGCCAGCAGTTACGGAGGGACGGATGAAAAACTGTTTTTT.

This clonotype was picked up a small number of times. The V gene is TRBV20-1, the J gene TRBJ2-5; the D gene is possibly TRBD2 (5 bases). Gene TRBJ2-1 matches the end of the DNA better, so the J call may be wrong. CDR3 length: 14 residues. Germline values: CDR1 DFQATT, CDR2 SNEGSKA (reference sequence). Here the CDR3 reads CSARAPDGNNEQFF. Here the CDR3 DNA reads TGCAGTGCTAGAGCTCCGGACGGGAACAATGAGCAGTTCTTC.

This clonotype was found a few times. The genes are TRBV6-2 or TRBV6-3 and TRBJ2-1, with D perhaps TRBD1 or TRBD2 (6 bases each). V lost 7 bases and J 6 bases, leaving 28 bases between the germline ends. This CDR3 region has 18 residues. Germline values: CDR1 MNHEY, CDR2 SVGEGT. CDR3 nucleotides: TGTGCCAGCATCCCCAAGGGGGAGGCGCCGGACTTGTTCAATGAGCAGTTCTTC. As protein: CASIPKGEAPDLFNEQFF.

Written as DNA, the CDR3 is TGTGCCAGCAGCGTAGGGAGGGCCTTGATTGGCGGGGAGCTGTTTTTT. This translates into CASSVGRALIGGELFF. The V and J genes are TRBV9 and TRBJ2-2; a weak D match, TRBD2 (6 bases). The CDR3 has 16 amino acids. Trimming removed 0 bases from V and 7 bases from J, with 16 bases in between. Germline values: CDR1 SGDLS, CDR2 YYNGEE. The variable domain in full, completed from reference TRBV9 and TRBJ2-2, reads DSGVTQTPKHLITATGQRVTLRCSPRSGDLSVYWYQQSLDQGLQFLIQYYNGEERAKGNILERFSAQQFPDLHSELNLSSLELGDSALYFCASSVGRALIGGELFFGEGSRLTVL.

This clonotype has more than one count but fewer than ten. V gene TRBV5-1 combines with J gene TRBJ2-5; no reliable D call. Germline CDR1 is SGHRS and CDR2 is YFSETQ. The CDR3 extends over 14 amino acids. V lost 0 bases, J lost 5 bases, and 11 bases lay in between. The CDR3, as DNA: TGCGCCAGCAGCTTGGTGGGGTACGAGGAGACCCAGTACTTC. It specifies CASSLVGYEETQYF. The variable domain in full, with the rest retrieved from reference TRBV5-1 and TRBJ2-5, is KAGVTQTPRYLIKTRGQQVTLSCSPISGHRSVSWYQQTPGQGLQFLFEYFSETQRNKGNFPGRFSGRQFSNSRSEMNVSTLELGDSALYLCASSLVGYEETQYFGPGTRLLVL.

The genes are TRBV6-6 and TRBJ1-5, with D perhaps TRBD1 (6 bases). CDR1 MNHNY and CDR2 SVGAGI come from the germline V gene (reference sequence). Trimming removed 4 bases from V and 5 bases from J, with 12 bases in between. The CDR3 is 14 residues long. For the CDR3, the DNA is TGTGCCAGCAGTTGGGACAAGCAAGATCAGCCCCAGCATTTT. As protein: CASSWDKQDQPQHF.

This clonotype was counted a few times. This chain joins TRBV29-1 and TRBJ2-6; maybe TRBD2 (6 bases). Germline CDR1 reads SQVTM; CDR2 reads ANQGSEA. The CDR3 totals 14 residues. The V end was cut by 7 bases, the J end by 1 base, with 11 bases between. The DNA of the CDR3 is TGCAGCGCCCAGGAGGGGTCTGGGGCCAACGTCCTGACTTTC. It encodes CSAQEGSGANVLTF. Supplemented by reference TRBV29-1 and TRBJ2-6, the full variable domain reads SAVISQKPSRDICQRGTSLTIQCQVDSQVTMMFWYRQQPGQSLTLIATANQGSEATYESGFVIDKFPISRPNLTFSTLTVSNMSPEDSSIYLCSAQEGSGANVLTFGAGSRLTVL.

This clonotype turned up a few times. The V call is TRBV24-1, the J call TRBJ2-1; no definite D call. Trimming stripped 5 bases from V and 9 bases from J, with 13 bases between. Germline CDR1 and CDR2: KGHDR and SFDVKD. The CDR3 contains 13 residues. DNA for the CDR3: TGTGCCACCAGTGCCTGGACCCCCAGTGAGCAGTTCTTC. The encoded protein is CATSAWTPSEQFF.

This sequence joins TRBV9 and TRBJ2-1; D is uncertain. This CDR3 is 17 amino acids long. The ends were cut back, 0 bases at V and 0 bases at J, with 13 bases in the middle. In germline, CDR1 is SGDLS, CDR2 YYNGEE. CDR3 nucleotides: TGTGCCAGCAGCGTAGCTTGGACCCCTAGCTCCTACAATGAGCAGTTCTTC. It specifies CASSVAWTPSSYNEQFF.

This clonotype turned up a few times. This chain uses TRBV5-1 with TRBJ2-4; no firm D call. CDR1 is SGHRS, CDR2 YFSETQ, per germline. This CDR3 region has 19 residues. With 2 bases removed from V and 0 bases from J, the gap between germline ends came to 21 bases. The CDR3 spells CASSFTAGRLRLAKNIQYF. In nucleotides, the CDR3 is TGCGCCAGCAGCTTTACGGCAGGACGTTTAAGACTAGCCAAAAACATTCAGTACTTC.

This clonotype was picked up a small number of times. The V gene is TRBV5-4, the J gene TRBJ2-2; D remains ambiguous. Germline V gene sequence: CDR1 SGHNT, CDR2 YYREEE (reference sequence). The CDR3 consists of 12 residues. With 4 bases removed from V and 7 bases from J, the gap between germline ends came to 8 bases. CDR3 sequence: CASSGVGGELFF. CDR3 bases: TGTGCCAGCAGCGGGGTAGGCGGGGAGCTGTTTTTT.

The chain combines TRBV20-1 with TRBJ2-5; the match to TRBD1 covers 11 bases. V lost 6 bases, J lost 2 bases, and 14 bases stayed unmatched. The CDR3 spans 17 residues. The germline gives CDR1 DFQATT, CDR2 SNEGSKA (reference sequence). CDR3 DNA: TGCAGTGCCGGACAGGGGGCTCTAGCGGGTGGGCAAGAGACCCAGTACTTC. This gives the protein CSAGQGALAGGQETQYF.